This T cell receptor beta chain was observed in a study of T cells in Graves' hyperthyroidism and ophthalmopathy. Across the study: Specimen type is peripheral blood, collected at initial diagnosis prior to any treatment. Whole-study findings and limits: Within blood appeared most thyroid clonotypes that had expanded above 0.001. Ophthalmopathy and stable hyperthyroidism were separated by a 13 V-J model.

J lost 0 bases, V lost 5 bases, and 8 bases had no gene match. The CDR3 runs 15 residues. Germline V gives CDR1 SGHRS, CDR2 YFSETQ. This clonotype appeared a few times. Its antigen is still unknown. What was amplified from RNA transcripts were TCR beta CDR3 regions. The HTBI primer set served for first-round RT-PCR of the TCR CDR3. MiXCR, run by TCRdb on the multiplex PCR reads, gives a single entry per CDR3 protein. The sample includes 500,000 to 750,000 distinct CDR3 sequences, more than 15% of them seen just once. Across 18 months, stable Graves' hyperthyroidism was marked by no progression to ophthalmopathy.

The specimen sequenced was blood. The receptor's source is a woman in her 30s with Graves' hyperthyroidism. The chain is built from TRBV5-1 and TRBJ2-7; TRBD1 agrees at 7 bases. CDR3 nucleotide sequence: TGCGCCAGCAGGGTAGGGACAGAAATCTCCTACGAGCAGTACTTC. Translating gives CASRVGTEISYEQYF. The whole variable domain, remainder taken from reference TRBV5-1 and TRBJ2-7, is KAGVTQTPRYLIKTRGQQVTLSCSPISGHRSVSWYQQTPGQGLQFLFEYFSETQRNKGNFPGRFSGRQFSNSRSEMNVSTLELGDSALYLCASRVGTEISYEQYFGPGTRLTVT.